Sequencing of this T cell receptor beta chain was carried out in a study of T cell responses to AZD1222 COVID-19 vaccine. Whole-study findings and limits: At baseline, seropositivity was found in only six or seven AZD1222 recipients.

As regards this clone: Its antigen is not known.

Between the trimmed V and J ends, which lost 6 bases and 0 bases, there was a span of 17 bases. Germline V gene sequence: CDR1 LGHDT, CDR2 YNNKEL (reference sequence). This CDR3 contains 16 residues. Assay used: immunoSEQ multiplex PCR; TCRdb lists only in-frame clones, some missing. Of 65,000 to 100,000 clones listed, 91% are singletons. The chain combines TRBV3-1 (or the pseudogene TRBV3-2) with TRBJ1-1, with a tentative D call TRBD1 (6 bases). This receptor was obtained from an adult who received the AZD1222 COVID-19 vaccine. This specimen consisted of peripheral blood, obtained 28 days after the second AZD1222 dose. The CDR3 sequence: CASRLTGRGMNTEAFF. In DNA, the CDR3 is TGTGCCAGCAGACTTACAGGGAGAGGAATGAACACTGAAGCTTTCTTT.